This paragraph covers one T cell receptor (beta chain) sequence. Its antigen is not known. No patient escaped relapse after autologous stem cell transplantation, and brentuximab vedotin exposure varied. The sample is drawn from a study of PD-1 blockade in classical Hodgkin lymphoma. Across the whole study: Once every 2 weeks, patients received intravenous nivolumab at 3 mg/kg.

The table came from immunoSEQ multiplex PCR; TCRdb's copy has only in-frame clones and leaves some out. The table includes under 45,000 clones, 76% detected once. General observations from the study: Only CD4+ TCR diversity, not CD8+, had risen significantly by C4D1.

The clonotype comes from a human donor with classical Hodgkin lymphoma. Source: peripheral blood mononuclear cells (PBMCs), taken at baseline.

The CDR3 sequence: CASIPVSIGYTF. The CDR3 DNA is TGTGCCAGCATCCCAGTCTCTATAGGCTACACCTTC. This rearrangement joins TRBV7-9 to TRBJ1-2; no definite D call. V was shortened by 7 bases and J by 8 bases, with 14 bases between the two germline ends. Germline V gene lookup returns CDR1 SEHNR and CDR2 FQNEAQ (reference sequence). This CDR3 is 12 amino acids long.